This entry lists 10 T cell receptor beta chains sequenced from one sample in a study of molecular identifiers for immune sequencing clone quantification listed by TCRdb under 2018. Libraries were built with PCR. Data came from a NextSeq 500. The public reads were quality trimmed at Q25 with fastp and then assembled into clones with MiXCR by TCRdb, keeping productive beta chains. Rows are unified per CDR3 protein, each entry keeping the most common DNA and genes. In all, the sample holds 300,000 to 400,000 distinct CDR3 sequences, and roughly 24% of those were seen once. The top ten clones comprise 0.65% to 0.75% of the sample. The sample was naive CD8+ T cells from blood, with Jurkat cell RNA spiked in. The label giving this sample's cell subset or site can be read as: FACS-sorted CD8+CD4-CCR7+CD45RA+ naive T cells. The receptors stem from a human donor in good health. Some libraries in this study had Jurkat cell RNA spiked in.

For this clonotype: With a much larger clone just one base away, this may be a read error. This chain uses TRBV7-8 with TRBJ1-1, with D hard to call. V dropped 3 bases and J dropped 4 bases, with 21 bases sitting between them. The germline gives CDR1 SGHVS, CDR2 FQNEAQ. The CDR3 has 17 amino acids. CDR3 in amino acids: CASSFQTIQREITEAFF. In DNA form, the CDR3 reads TGTGCCAGCAGCTTCCAAACCATTCAACGGGAGATCACTGAAGCTTTCTTT.

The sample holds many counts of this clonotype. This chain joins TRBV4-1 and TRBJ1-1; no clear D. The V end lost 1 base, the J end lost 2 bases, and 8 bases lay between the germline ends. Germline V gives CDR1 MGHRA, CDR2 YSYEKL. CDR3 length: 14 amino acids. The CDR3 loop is CASSQGPVNTEAFF. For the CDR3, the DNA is TGCGCCAGCAGCCAAGGTCCAGTAAACACTGAAGCTTTCTTT.

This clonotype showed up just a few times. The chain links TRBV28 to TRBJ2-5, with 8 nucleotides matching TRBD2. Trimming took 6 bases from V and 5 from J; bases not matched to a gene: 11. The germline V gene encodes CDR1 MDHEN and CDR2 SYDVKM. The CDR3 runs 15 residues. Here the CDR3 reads CASRAGEVVRETQYF. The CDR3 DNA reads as TGTGCCAGCAGAGCGGGAGAAGTGGTCAGGGAGACCCAGTACTTC. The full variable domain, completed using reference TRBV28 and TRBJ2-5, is DVKVTQSSRYLVKRTGEKVFLECVQDMDHENMFWYRQDPGLGLRLIYFSYDVKMKEKGDIPEGYSVSREKKERFSLILESASTNQTSMYLCASRAGEVVRETQYFGPGTRLLVL.

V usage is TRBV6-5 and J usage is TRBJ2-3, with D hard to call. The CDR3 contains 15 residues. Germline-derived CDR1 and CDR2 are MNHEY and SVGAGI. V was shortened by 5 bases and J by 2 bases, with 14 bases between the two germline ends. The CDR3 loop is CASSPLLRSTDTQYF. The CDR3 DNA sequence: TGTGCCAGCAGTCCTCTCCTAAGATCCACAGATACGCAGTATTTT.

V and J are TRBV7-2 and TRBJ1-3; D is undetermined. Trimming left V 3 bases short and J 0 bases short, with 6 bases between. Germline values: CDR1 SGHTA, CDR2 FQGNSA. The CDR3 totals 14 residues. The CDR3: CASSFFGSGNTIYF. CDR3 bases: TGTGCCAGCAGCTTCTTTGGCTCTGGAAACACCATATATTTT.

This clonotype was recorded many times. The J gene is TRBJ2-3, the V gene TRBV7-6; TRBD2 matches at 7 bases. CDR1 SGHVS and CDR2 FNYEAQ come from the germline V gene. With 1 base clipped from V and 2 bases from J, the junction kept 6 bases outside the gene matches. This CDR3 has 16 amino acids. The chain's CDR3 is CASSLVGGGITDTQYF. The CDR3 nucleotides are TGTGCCAGCAGCTTAGTCGGCGGGGGAATCACAGATACGCAGTATTTT. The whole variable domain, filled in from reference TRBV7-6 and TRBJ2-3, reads GAGVSQSPRYKVTKRGQDVALRCDPISGHVSLYWYRQALGQGPEFLTYFNYEAQQDKSGLPNDRFSAERPEGSISTLTIQRTEQRDSAMYRCASSLVGGGITDTQYFGPGTRLTVL.

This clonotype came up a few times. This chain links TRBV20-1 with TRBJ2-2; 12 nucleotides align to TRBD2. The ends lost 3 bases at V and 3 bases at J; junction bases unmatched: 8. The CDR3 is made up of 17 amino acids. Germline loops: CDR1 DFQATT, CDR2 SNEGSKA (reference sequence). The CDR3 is CSASEGLAGSDTGELFF. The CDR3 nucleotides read TGCAGTGCTAGTGAAGGACTAGCGGGATCGGACACCGGGGAGCTGTTTTTT.

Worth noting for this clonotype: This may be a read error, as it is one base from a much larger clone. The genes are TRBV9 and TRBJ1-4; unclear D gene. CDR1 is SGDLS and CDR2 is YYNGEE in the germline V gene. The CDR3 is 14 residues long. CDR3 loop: CASSVGGGDERLFF. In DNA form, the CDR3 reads TGTGCCAGCAGCGTAGGGGGTGGCGATGAAAGACTGTTTTTT.

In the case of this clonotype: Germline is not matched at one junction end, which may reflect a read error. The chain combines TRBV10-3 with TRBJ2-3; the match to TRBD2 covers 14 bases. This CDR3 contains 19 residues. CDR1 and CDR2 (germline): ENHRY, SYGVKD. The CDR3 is CAICEPGTSGGPSTDTQYF. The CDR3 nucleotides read TGTGCCATCTGTGAGCCCGGGACTAGCGGGGGTCCAAGCACAGATACGCAGTATTTT.

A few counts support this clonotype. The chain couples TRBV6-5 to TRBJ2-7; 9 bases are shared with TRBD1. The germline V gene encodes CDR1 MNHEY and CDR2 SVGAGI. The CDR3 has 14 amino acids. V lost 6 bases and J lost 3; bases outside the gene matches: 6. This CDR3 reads CASSWGQGFYEQYF. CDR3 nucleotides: TGTGCCAGCAGCTGGGGACAGGGATTCTACGAGCAGTACTTC.